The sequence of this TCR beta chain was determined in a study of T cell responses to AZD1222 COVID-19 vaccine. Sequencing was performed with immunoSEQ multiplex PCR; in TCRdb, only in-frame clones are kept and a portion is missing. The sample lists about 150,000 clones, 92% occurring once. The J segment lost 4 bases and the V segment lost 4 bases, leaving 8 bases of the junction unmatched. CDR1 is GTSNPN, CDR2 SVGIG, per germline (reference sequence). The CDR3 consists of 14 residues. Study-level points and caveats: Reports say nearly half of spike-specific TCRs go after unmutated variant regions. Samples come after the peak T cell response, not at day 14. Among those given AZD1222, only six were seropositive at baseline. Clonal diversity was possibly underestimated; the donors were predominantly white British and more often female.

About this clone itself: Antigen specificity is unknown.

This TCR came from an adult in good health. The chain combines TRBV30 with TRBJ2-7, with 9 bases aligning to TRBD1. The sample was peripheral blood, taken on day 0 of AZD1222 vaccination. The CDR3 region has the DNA TGTGCCTGGACTCATCCGGGACAGGGTTACGAGCAGTACTTC. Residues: CAWTHPGQGYEQYF.